A single sample is the source of the 26 T cell receptor beta chains below, sequenced in a study of cytomegalovirus exposure and HLA in healthy donors. TCRdb's table, derived via immunoSEQ multiplex PCR, lists solely in-frame clones and lacks some. The profile covers about 180,000 clones, with 86% appearing a single time and approximately 2.4% taken by the ten largest. What was sequenced was PBMCs. The receptors stem from a man between 18 and 35 years old in good health and CMV-seropositive.

V and J are TRBV28 and TRBJ1-3; D is uncertain. Trimming left V 3 bases short and J 4 bases short, with 7 bases between. Germline CDR1 is MDHEN and CDR2 is SYDVKM. The CDR3 loop spans 13 amino acids. The CDR3 spells CASSLPGGNTIYF. CDR3 nucleotides: TGTGCCAGCAGTTTGCCAGGAGGAAACACCATATATTTT.

V and J are TRBV13 and TRBJ2-5; 8 positions agree with TRBD2. CDR1 is PRHDT and CDR2 is FYEKMQ in the germline V gene (reference sequence). This CDR3 comprises 14 residues. The J segment lost 4 bases and the V segment lost 5 bases, leaving 6 bases of the junction unmatched. Here the CDR3 DNA reads TGTGCCAGCAGCCCGAGCGGGAGTGTAGAGACCCAGTACTTC. It specifies CASSPSGSVETQYF.

The chain joins TRBV7-2 to TRBJ1-1; TRBD1 matches at 7 bases. CDR3 length equals 15 residues. The V gene's germline CDR1 is SGHTA and CDR2 FQGNSA. The V and J ends lost 1 base and 7 bases, in that order; junction bases with no gene match: 9. The CDR3 spells CASSLETGRMGEAFF. CDR3 in DNA: TGTGCCAGCAGCTTAGAGACAGGGAGGATGGGTGAAGCTTTCTTT.

The chain links TRBV13 to TRBJ2-7, with 12 bases lining up with TRBD2. Germline CDR1 is PRHDT and CDR2 is FYEKMQ (reference sequence). This CDR3 region has 15 residues. V was pared by 2 bases and J by 2 bases, with 1 base of the junction left unmatched. CDR3 protein: CASSLRLAGAYEQYF. The CDR3 nucleotides are TGTGCCAGCAGCTTACGACTAGCGGGGGCCTACGAGCAGTACTTC.

The chain joins TRBV4-2 to TRBJ2-3; 9 nucleotides align to TRBD2. CDR1 and CDR2 from the germline V gene are LGHNA and YNFKEQ. CDR3 length equals 15 residues. Trimming at V came to 3 bases and at J to 0 bases, leaving 1 base not matched to a gene. The CDR3 is CASSQREGSTDTQYF. CDR3 DNA sequence: TGTGCCAGCAGCCAGCGGGAGGGGAGCACAGATACGCAGTATTTT.

This clone was observed once. The rearrangement uses TRBV19 and TRBJ2-3; D is perhaps TRBD2 (6 bases). V was trimmed by 5 bases and J by 8 bases, leaving 23 bases between them. Germline V CDR1 and CDR2: LNHDA, SQIVND (reference sequence). CDR3 length equals 16 residues. The chain's CDR3 is CASSAATSPPDSTQYF. Here the CDR3 DNA reads TGTGCCAGTAGTGCTGCGACTAGTCCACCCGATTCTACGCAGTATTTT.

This chain links TRBV5-6 with TRBJ1-4; D unresolved. Trimming shortened V by 1 base and J by 6 bases, and 13 bases separated the two germline ends. The CDR3 spans 15 residues. From germline, CDR1 is SGHDT and CDR2 YYEEEE. The chain's CDR3 is CASSLMSGVYEKLFF. The DNA for the CDR3 is TGTGCCAGCAGCTTGATGAGCGGAGTCTATGAAAAACTGTTTTTT.

This clone was recorded a few times. The chain joins TRBV5-1 to TRBJ2-5; 10 nucleotides line up with TRBD1. This CDR3 contains 14 residues. The germline gives CDR1 SGHRS, CDR2 YFSETQ. The V gene end was trimmed by 3 bases and the J gene end by 3 bases; junction bases not matched to a gene: 2. The CDR3 sequence is CASSSGTGEETQYF. The CDR3 coding sequence is TGCGCCAGCAGCTCCGGGACAGGGGAAGAGACCCAGTACTTC.

The V and J genes are TRBV5-1 and TRBJ2-3; 10 nucleotides match TRBD2. This CDR3 spans 16 amino acids. J lost 5 bases, V lost 2 bases, and 8 bases had no gene match. The germline V gene has CDR1 SGHRS and CDR2 YFSETQ. CDR3 coding DNA: TGCGCCAGCAGCTTTGGTAATAGCGGGGGGATAGATACGCAGTATTTT. Translation gives CASSFGNSGGIDTQYF.

This sequence joins TRBV9 and TRBJ1-2; D is perhaps TRBD1 (6 bases). Per germline, CDR1 SGDLS and CDR2 YYNGEE. The CDR3 is 17 amino acids. The V end lost 3 bases, the J end lost 3 bases, and 21 bases lay between the germline ends. DNA for the CDR3: TGTGCCAGCAGCGCGGACAGCCTTTCCTCTTCTTACTATGGCTACACCTTC. It is translated as CASSADSLSSSYYGYTF.

This chain joins TRBV18 and TRBJ1-1; maybe TRBD1 (5 bases). V lost 4 bases and J lost 5, with 14 bases in between. Germline-derived CDR1 and CDR2 are KGHSH and LQKENI. The CDR3 spans 14 residues. The CDR3 loop reads CASSQVGGGTEAFF. CDR3 DNA sequence: TGTGCCAGCTCACAAGTTGGGGGAGGGACTGAAGCTTTCTTT.

The chain combines TRBV6-5 with TRBJ2-1, with 9 bases matching TRBD1. CDR3 length: 15 residues. The ends lost 2 bases at V and 6 bases at J; junction bases unmatched: 5. Germline V gives CDR1 MNHEY, CDR2 SVGAGI. As DNA, the CDR3 is TGTGCCAGCAGTTACGGGACAGGGATCGGCAATGAGCAGTTCTTC. Translated, it gives CASSYGTGIGNEQFF.

This chain connects TRBV9 to TRBJ2-7, with TRBD1 identical over 11 bases. The CDR3 is 15 amino acids. V trimming: 2 bases; J trimming: 4 bases; junction bases outside the gene matches: 5. The germline gives CDR1 SGDLS, CDR2 YYNGEE. CDR3 in DNA: TGTGCCAGCAGCGTCTCCGGGACAGGGGGTTACGAGCAGTACTTC. Translation: CASSVSGTGGYEQYF.

This chain connects TRBV6-6 to TRBJ2-1; a possible D gene is TRBD2 (7 bases). Germline CDR1 is MNHNY and CDR2 is SVGAGI (reference sequence). Between the trimmed V and J ends, which lost 6 bases and 10 bases, there was a span of 22 bases. The CDR3 runs 15 residues. CDR3 nucleotide sequence: TGTGCCAGCAGACCCCCCGCGGGGGCCGCGGACGAGCAGTTCTTC. As protein: CASRPPAGAADEQFF.

V is TRBV7-3 and J is TRBJ1-2, with D perhaps TRBD1 (6 bases). The CDR3 is 12 residues long. Germline V gives CDR1 SGHTA, CDR2 FQGTGA. V dropped 4 bases and J dropped 8 bases, with 11 bases sitting between them. DNA of the CDR3: TGTGCCAGCAGCTCAGGGGCTCCGGGCTACACCTTC. Translating it yields CASSSGAPGYTF.

The V gene is TRBV7-8, the J gene TRBJ2-3, with D tentatively TRBD1 (5 bases). The CDR3 runs to 14 residues. Trimming left V 5 bases short and J 1 base short, with 10 bases between. The germline V gene has CDR1 SGHVS and CDR2 FQNEAQ. The CDR3 DNA reads as TGTGCCAGCAGCCCGACAGTCCGCACAGATACGCAGTATTTT. It specifies CASSPTVRTDTQYF.

The chain uses TRBV27 and TRBJ2-7, with TRBD2 matching over 7 bases. Trimming took 1 base from V and 4 from J; bases not matched to a gene: 1. The CDR3 is 13 residues long. In germline, CDR1 is MNHEY, CDR2 SMNVEV (reference sequence). DNA for the CDR3: TGTGCCAGCAGTTTATACGGGGGGTACGAGCAGTACTTC. Protein product: CASSLYGGYEQYF.

The rearrangement uses TRBV5-1 and TRBJ1-1, with D possibly TRBD1 on 5 matching bases. The ends were cut back, 4 bases at V and 0 bases at J, with 13 bases in the middle. This CDR3 spans 15 amino acids. Germline loops: CDR1 SGHRS, CDR2 YFSETQ. The CDR3 bases are TGCGCCAGCAGCATTACGACAGATATGAACACTGAAGCTTTCTTT. It codes for CASSITTDMNTEAFF.

This rearrangement joins TRBV5-4 to TRBJ2-7; TRBD2 matches 8 bases. From germline, CDR1 is SGHNT and CDR2 YYREEE (reference sequence). This CDR3 is 17 amino acids long. J was trimmed by 1 base and V by 0 bases; bases with no gene match: 9. CDR3 nucleotides: TGTGCCAGCAGCTTGGTGAGTGGCGGGGGGCCTTCCTACGAGCAGTACTTC. Protein: CASSLVSGGGPSYEQYF. The full variable domain, completed using reference TRBV5-4 and TRBJ2-7, is ETGVTQSPTHLIKTRGQQVTLRCSSQSGHNTVSWYQQALGQGPQFIFQYYREEENGRGNFPPRFSGLQFPNYSSELNVNALELDDSALYLCASSLVSGGGPSYEQYFGPGTRLTVT.

The chain couples TRBV7-2 to TRBJ1-2; D is undetermined. The germline V and J ends were trimmed by 3 bases and 5 bases, with 7 bases remaining between them. CDR1 SGHTA and CDR2 FQGNSA come from the germline V gene. CDR3 length equals 12 residues. The CDR3 protein is CASSFGGYGYTF. The CDR3 region has the DNA TGTGCCAGCAGCTTTGGCGGGTATGGCTACACCTTC.

The J gene is TRBJ2-7, the V gene TRBV7-9, with 7 bases that match TRBD2. CDR1 and CDR2 (germline): SEHNR, FQNEAQ (reference sequence). This CDR3 has 16 amino acids. Losses at the gene ends were 5 bases for V and 3 bases for J; bases not matched to a gene: 13. The CDR3 region has the DNA TGTGCCAGCAGCCCGGTGGGAGGCAGCGGGGACTACGAGCAGTACTTC. Amino acid sequence: CASSPVGGSGDYEQYF. The full variable domain, completed using reference TRBV7-9 and TRBJ2-7, is DTGVSQNPRHKITKRGQNVTFRCDPISEHNRLYWYRQTLGQGPEFLTYFQNEAQLEKSRLLSDRFSAERPKGSFSTLEIQRTEQGDSAMYLCASSPVGGSGDYEQYFGPGTRLTVT.

The chain recombines TRBV7-2 with TRBJ2-2, with a tentative D call TRBD1 (5 bases). Per germline, CDR1 SGHTA and CDR2 FQGNSA. CDR3 length: 13 residues. V was clipped by 8 bases and J by 6 bases, with 13 bases between them. CDR3 sequence: CASLGAGPGELFF. DNA for the CDR3: TGTGCCAGCTTAGGGGCCGGACCCGGGGAGCTGTTTTTT.

This chain connects TRBV5-1 to TRBJ2-3; perhaps TRBD2 as D (5 bases). Germline CDR1 SGHRS, CDR2 YFSETQ. The CDR3 has 15 amino acids. Trimming cost V 0 bases and J 4 bases, with 12 bases left between them. CDR3 in DNA: TGCGCCAGCAGCTTGGGGGCCGGGGTCGCAGATACGCAGTATTTT. It yields the protein CASSLGAGVADTQYF. The full variable domain, rest sourced from reference TRBV5-1 and TRBJ2-3, is KAGVTQTPRYLIKTRGQQVTLSCSPISGHRSVSWYQQTPGQGLQFLFEYFSETQRNKGNFPGRFSGRQFSNSRSEMNVSTLELGDSALYLCASSLGAGVADTQYFGPGTRLTVL.

This clone was observed once. The CDR3 here is CASVGGQNYEQYF. In DNA form, the CDR3 reads TGTGCCAGCGTTGGGGGCCAAAACTACGAGCAGTACTTC. This rearrangement joins TRBV28 to TRBJ2-7, with D perhaps TRBD1 (6 bases). The CDR3 contains 13 residues. Trimming removed 8 bases from V and 3 bases from J, with 14 bases in between. The germline V gene encodes CDR1 MDHEN and CDR2 SYDVKM.

The chain couples TRBV5-4 to TRBJ1-1; 7 positions agree with TRBD1. Germline trimming cut 1 base from V and 3 bases from J; bases unmatched to any gene: 6. This CDR3 contains 15 residues. Per the germline V gene, CDR1 is SGHNT and CDR2 is YYREEE (reference sequence). The chain's CDR3 is CASSLTTGWDTEAFF. The CDR3 nucleotides read TGTGCCAGCAGCTTGACGACAGGGTGGGACACTGAAGCTTTCTTT.

The V gene is TRBV14, the J gene TRBJ1-3; 7 bases fit TRBD1. This CDR3 contains 11 residues. Trimming removed 5 bases from V and 15 bases from J; junction bases left unmatched: 7. CDR1 is SGHDN, CDR2 FVKESK, per germline. CDR3: CASSSGTVAYF. CDR3 DNA sequence: TGTGCCAGCAGCTCCGGGACAGTAGCATATTTT.